The T cell receptor beta chain described here comes from a study of early T cells in non-severe SARS-CoV-2 infection. Whole-study results and caveats: VDJdb matches were skewed toward anti-spike CD8 T cell responses.

The sample holds many counts of this clonotype. Its antigen is still unknown. Researchers attached unique molecular identifiers to individual cDNA molecules. In TCRdb, the 5' RACE reads were re-called with MiXCR into one record per CDR3 protein. The sample shows tens of thousands of distinct CDR3 sequences, about an eighth of them seen only once. The TCR originated in an adult who was a healthcare worker with PCR-confirmed SARS-CoV-2 infection or an uninfected control (not recorded which). The sequencing input was whole blood.

The CDR3 loop is CASSAGTAMNTEAFF. Here the CDR3 DNA reads TGCGCCAGCAGTGCAGGGACAGCAATGAACACTGAAGCTTTCTTT. V is TRBV10-1 and J is TRBJ1-1; 7 nucleotides match TRBD1. The CDR3 has 15 amino acids. Germline loops: CDR1 WNHNN, CDR2 SYGVQD (reference sequence). Losses at the gene ends were 4 bases for V and 0 bases for J; bases not matched to a gene: 5.